This TCR beta chain appears in the sequencing data of a study of CD8 T cells in ankylosing spondylitis (dated by TCRdb to 2015 to 2018). In the study overall: The study set out to find disease-linked TCR variants by profiling T cell receptor beta repertoires in ankylosing spondylitis patients and healthy donors. The whole study cohort included under 140 healthy donors and 25 ankylosing spondylitis patients. Peripheral blood was sampled, and synovial fluid was also collected from ankylosing spondylitis patients. Study-wide conclusions, independent of this receptor: Blood from ankylosing spondylitis patients appeared to be characterized by a TCR beta motif made up of several highly homologous amino acid variants. The disease-linked clones showed a CD8+ phenotype and occurred at relatively low frequencies in peripheral blood. Some TCR beta motif variants had previously been reported in synovial fluid and blood of reactive arthritis patients, which suggested common disease-initiation mechanisms. According to the report, matched synovial fluid samples from ankylosing spondylitis patients were significantly enriched for the disease-linked clones.

Trimming at the junction amounts to 4 bases on V and 3 bases on J, and the germline ends lie 9 bases apart. The germline V gene (reference sequence) supplies CDR1 DFQATT and CDR2 SNEGSKA. Its CDR3 holds 12 amino acids, cysteine through phenylalanine. Only the CDR3 DNA stays, 36 bases, in frame from base 1. This clonotype was seen more than once but under ten times. It lacks a known antigen. Within one base of it there is no much larger clone, and no base qualities were kept. TCRdb records Illumina HiSeq 2500 as the sequencer. Quantitative 5'-RACE with molecular barcodes was used to prepare TCR beta libraries. The study's own analysis went as follows. To identify disease-linked TCR variants, a new computational method was used, one built on a probabilistic model of VDJ rearrangement. TCRdb took the public reads, trimmed them with fastp at Q25, ran MiXCR for clone calling and kept in-frame beta chains. Entries that share a CDR3 protein sequence are merged under the most common genes and DNA. V and J calls and clone size were set by TCRdb, not the authors. Here the sample has 250,000 to 350,000 distinct CDR3 sequences; 15% to 20% occur a single time. Clones ranked in the top ten supply roughly 7.4% of the sample.

The V and J segments used are TRBV20-1 and TRBJ2-5, with the D segment identity uncertain. The sample taken for sequencing was blood, either unsorted or a sorted T cell fraction (not recorded which). This sequence was found in a male donor with ankylosing spondylitis or in good health (not recorded which). The DNA sequence is as follows: TGCAGTGCTACCCGATCAAAAGAGACCCAGTACTTC. Translated, it gives CSATRSKETQYF.